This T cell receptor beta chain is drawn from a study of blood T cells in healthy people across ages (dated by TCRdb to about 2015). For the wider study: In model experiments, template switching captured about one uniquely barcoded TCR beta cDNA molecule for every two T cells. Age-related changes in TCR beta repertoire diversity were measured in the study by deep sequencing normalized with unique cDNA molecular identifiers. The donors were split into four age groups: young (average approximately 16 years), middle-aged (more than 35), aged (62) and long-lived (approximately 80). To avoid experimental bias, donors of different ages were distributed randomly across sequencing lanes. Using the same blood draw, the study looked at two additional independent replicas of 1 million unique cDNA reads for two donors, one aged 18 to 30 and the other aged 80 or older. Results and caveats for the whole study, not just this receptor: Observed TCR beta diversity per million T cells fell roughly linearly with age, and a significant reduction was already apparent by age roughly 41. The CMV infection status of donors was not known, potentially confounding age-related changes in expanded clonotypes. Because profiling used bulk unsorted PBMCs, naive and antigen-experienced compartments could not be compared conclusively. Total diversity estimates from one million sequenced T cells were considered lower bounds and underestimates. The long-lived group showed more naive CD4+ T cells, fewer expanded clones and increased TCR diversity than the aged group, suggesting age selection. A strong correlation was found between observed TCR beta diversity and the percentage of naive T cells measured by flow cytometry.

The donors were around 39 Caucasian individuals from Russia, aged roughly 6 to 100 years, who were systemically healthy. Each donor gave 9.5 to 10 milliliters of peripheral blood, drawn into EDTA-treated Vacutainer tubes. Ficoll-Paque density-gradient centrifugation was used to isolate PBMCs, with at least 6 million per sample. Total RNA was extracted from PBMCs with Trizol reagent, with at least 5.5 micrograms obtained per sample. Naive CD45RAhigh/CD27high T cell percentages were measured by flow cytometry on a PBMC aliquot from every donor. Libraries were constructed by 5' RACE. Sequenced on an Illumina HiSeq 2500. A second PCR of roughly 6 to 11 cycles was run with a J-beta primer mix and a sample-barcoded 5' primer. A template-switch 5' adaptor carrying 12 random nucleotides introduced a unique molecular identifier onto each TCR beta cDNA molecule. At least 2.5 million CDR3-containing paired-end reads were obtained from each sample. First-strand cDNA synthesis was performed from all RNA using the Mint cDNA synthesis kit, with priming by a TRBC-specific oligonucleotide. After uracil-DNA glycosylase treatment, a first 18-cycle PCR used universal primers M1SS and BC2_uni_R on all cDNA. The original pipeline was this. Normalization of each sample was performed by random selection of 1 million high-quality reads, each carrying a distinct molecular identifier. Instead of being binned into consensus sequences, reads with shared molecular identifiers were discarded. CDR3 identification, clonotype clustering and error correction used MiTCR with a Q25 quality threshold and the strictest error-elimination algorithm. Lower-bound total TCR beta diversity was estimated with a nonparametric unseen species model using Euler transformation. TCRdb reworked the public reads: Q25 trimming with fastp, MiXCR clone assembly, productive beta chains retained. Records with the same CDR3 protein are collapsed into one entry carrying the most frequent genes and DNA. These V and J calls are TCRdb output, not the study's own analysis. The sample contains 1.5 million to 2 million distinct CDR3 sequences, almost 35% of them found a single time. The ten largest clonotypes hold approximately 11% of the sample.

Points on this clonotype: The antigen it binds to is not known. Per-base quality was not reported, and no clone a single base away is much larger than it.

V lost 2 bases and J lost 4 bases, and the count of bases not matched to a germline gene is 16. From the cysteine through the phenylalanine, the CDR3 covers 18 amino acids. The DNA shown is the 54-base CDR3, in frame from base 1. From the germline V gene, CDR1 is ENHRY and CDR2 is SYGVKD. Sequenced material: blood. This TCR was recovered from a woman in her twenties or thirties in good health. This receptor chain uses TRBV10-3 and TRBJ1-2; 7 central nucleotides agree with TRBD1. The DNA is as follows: TGTGCCATCAGTGAGCCGGGGGGACAGAGACCGGCCTTCTATGGCTACACCTTC. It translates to CAISEPGGQRPAFYGYTF.